Below, 6 T cell receptor beta chains from the same sample are listed, as sequenced in a study of blood T cell repertoires in COVID-19. Only in-frame clones appear in the TCRdb table, and some are missing; sequencing was by immunoSEQ multiplex PCR. This table holds 48,000 or so clones, 70% to 90% found once. The specimen sequenced was peripheral blood. All receptors come from a woman in her fifties or sixties with acute or convalescent COVID-19.

J is TRBJ1-2 and V is TRBV6-5, with a weak D call TRBD1 (5 bases). The V and J ends lost 6 bases and 7 bases respectively, with 12 bases between them. The CDR3 runs to 12 residues. Germline lookup yields CDR1 MNHEY and CDR2 SVGAGI. CDR3 in amino acids: CASRANQGGYTF. For the CDR3, the DNA is TGTGCCAGCAGGGCTAATCAGGGTGGCTACACCTTC.

The CDR3 protein is CASSLGRPTRGYTF. In DNA, the CDR3 is TGTGCCAGCAGCTTAGGCAGGCCAACCCGCGGCTACACCTTC. The V gene is TRBV7-9, the J gene TRBJ1-2, with no clear D. V was shortened by 1 base and J by 8 bases, with 14 bases between the two germline ends. Germline CDR1 reads SEHNR; CDR2 reads FQNEAQ (reference sequence). This CDR3 has 14 amino acids.

The rearrangement joins TRBV11-2 to TRBJ2-2; tentatively, D is TRBD1 (6 bases). Between the trimmed V and J ends, which lost 5 bases and 0 bases, there was a span of 19 bases. The CDR3 length is 18 residues. Looked up from germline, CDR1 is SGHAT and CDR2 is FQNNGV. Here the CDR3 reads CASSIVIRGFSNTGELFF. The CDR3 DNA is TGTGCCAGCAGCATAGTTATCAGGGGTTTCTCGAACACCGGGGAGCTGTTTTTT.

V is TRBV6-5 and J is TRBJ2-1; TRBD2 aligns across 9 bases. The CDR3 has 14 residues. Germline CDR1 reads MNHEY; CDR2 reads SVGAGI. J gave up 5 bases and V 7 bases, and 6 bases lay outside the gene matches. The DNA of the CDR3 is TGTGCCAGCACTTTAGCGGGAGAGAACAATGAGCAGTTCTTC. Translating it yields CASTLAGENNEQFF.

J is TRBJ2-4 and V is TRBV15; 7 positions agree with TRBD2. The CDR3 sequence is 17 residues long. Per germline, CDR1 LNHNV and CDR2 YYDKDF (reference sequence). V shed 0 bases, J shed 0 bases, and the junction held 5 bases outside the gene matches. The chain's CDR3 is CATSRERTRGAKNIQYF. The DNA for the CDR3 is TGTGCCACCAGCAGAGAGCGGACTAGGGGAGCCAAAAACATTCAGTACTTC. The full variable domain, with the rest looked up from reference TRBV15 and TRBJ2-4, is DAMVIQNPRYQVTQFGKPVTLSCSQTLNHNVMYWYQQKSSQAPKLLFHYYDKDFNNEADTPDNFQSRRPNTSFCFLDIRSPGLGDTAMYLCATSRERTRGAKNIQYFGAGTRLSVL.

The J gene is TRBJ2-1, the V gene TRBV7-8; 14 bases align to TRBD2. Germline V gives CDR1 SGHVS, CDR2 FQNEAQ. V was pared by 5 bases and J by 15 bases, with 12 bases of the junction left unmatched. There are 15 residues in the CDR3. The CDR3 reads CASSPPGLAGEYSFF. The CDR3 DNA reads as TGTGCCAGCAGCCCCCCGGGACTAGCGGGAGAATACTCGTTCTTC.